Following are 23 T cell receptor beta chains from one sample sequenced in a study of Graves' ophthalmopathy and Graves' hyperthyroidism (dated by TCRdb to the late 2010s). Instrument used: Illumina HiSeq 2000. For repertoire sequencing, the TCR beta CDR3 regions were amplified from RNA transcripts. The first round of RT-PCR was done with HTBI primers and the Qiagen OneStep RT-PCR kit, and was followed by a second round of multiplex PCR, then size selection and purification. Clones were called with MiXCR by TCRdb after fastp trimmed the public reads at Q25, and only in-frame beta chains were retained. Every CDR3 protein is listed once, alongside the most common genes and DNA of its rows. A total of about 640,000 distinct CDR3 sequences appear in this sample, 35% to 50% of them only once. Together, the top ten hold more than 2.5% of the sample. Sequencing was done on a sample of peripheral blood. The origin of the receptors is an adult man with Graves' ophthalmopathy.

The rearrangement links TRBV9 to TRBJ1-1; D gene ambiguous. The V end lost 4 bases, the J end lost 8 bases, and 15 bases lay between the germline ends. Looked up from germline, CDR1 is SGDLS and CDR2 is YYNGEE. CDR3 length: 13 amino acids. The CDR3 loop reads CASSTSPSGEAFF. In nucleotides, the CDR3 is TGTGCCAGCAGCACCTCCCCTAGCGGGGAAGCTTTCTTT.

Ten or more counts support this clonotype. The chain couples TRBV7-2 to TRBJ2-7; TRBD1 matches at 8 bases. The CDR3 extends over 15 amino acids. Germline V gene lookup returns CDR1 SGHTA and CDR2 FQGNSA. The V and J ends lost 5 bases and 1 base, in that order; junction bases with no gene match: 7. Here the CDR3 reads CASSPTGATSYEQYF. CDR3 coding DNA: TGTGCCAGCAGCCCGACAGGGGCTACTTCCTACGAGCAGTACTTC.

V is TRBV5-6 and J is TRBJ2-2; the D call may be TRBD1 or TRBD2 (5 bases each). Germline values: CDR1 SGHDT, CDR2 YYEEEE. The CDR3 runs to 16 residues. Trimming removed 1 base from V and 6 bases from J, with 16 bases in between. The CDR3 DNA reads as TGTGCCAGCAGCTTGCCGTTTAGACAGAGGGCCGGGGAGCTGTTTTTT. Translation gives CASSLPFRQRAGELFF.

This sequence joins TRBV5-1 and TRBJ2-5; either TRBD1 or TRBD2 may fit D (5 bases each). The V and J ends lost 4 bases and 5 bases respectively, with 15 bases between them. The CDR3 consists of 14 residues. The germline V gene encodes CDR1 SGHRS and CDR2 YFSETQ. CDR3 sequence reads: CASSVEGESETQYF. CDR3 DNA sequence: TGCGCCAGCAGCGTGGAAGGGGAGTCGGAGACCCAGTACTTC.

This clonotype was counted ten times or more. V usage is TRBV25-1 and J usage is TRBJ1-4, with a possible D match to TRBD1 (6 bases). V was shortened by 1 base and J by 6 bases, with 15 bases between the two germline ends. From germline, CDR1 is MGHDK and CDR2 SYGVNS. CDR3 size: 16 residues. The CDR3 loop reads CASSEFEGGYYEKLFF. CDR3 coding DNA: TGTGCCAGCAGTGAATTTGAGGGGGGATACTATGAAAAACTGTTTTTT.

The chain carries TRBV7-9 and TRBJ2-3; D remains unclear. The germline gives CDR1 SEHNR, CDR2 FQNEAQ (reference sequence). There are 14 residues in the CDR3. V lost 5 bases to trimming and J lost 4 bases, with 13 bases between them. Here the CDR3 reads CASSTPGVADTQYF. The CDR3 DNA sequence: TGTGCCAGCAGCACCCCTGGCGTGGCAGATACGCAGTATTTT.

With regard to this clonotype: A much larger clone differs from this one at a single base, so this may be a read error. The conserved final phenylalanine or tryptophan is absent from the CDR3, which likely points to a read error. The CDR3 nucleotides read TGTGCCAGCAGCTTATTCGGCGGGGGGGCGGGAGAGACCCAGTACGTC. Its protein is CASSLFGGGAGETQYV. The V gene is TRBV7-2, the J gene TRBJ2-5; 9 positions agree with TRBD2. Germline V lookup: CDR1 SGHTA, CDR2 FQGNSA. V lost 2 bases to trimming and J lost 4 bases; unmatched junction nucleotides: 8. The CDR3 is 16 residues long.

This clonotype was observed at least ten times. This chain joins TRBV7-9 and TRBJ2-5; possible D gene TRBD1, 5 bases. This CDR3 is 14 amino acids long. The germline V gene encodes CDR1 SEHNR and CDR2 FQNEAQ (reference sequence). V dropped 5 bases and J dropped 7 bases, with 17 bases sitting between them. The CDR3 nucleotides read TGTGCCAGCAGCCCAGGACACCCGCTGGGGACCCAGTACTTC. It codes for CASSPGHPLGTQYF.

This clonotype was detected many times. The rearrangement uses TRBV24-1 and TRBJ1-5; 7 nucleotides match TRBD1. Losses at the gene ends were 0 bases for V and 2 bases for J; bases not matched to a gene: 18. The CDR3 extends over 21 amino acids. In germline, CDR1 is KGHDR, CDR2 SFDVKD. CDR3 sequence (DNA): TGTGCCACCAGTGATTTGCGGATTTGGGGAGGTAGGGGGCTCGGCAATCAGCCCCAGCATTTT. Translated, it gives CATSDLRIWGGRGLGNQPQHF.

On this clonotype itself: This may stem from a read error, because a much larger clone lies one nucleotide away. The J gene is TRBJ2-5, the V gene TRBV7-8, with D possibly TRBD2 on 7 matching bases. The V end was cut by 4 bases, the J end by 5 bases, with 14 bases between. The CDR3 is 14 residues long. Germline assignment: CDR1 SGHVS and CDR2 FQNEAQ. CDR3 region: CASSSARGAETQYF. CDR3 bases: TGTGCCAGCAGCTCAGCTCGGGGGGCGGAGACCCAGTACTTC.

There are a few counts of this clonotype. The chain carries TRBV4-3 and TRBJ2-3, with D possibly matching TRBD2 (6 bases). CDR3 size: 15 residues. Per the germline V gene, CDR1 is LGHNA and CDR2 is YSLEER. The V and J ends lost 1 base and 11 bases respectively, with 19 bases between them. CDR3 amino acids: CASSQGLLGGREQYF. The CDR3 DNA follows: TGCGCCAGCAGCCAAGGTCTCCTGGGGGGAAGGGAGCAGTATTTT.

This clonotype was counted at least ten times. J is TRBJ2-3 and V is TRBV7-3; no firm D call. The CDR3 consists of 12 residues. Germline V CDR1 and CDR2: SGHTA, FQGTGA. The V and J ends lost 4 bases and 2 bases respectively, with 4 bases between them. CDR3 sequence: CASSWTTDTQYF. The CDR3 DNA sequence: TGTGCCAGCAGCTGGACCACAGATACGCAGTATTTT. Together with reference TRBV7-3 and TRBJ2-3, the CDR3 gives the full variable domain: GAGVSQTPSNKVTEKGKYVELRCDPISGHTALYWYRQSLGQGPEFLIYFQGTGAADDSGLPNDRFFAVRPEGSVSTLKIQRTERGDSAVYLCASSWTTDTQYFGPGTRLTVL.

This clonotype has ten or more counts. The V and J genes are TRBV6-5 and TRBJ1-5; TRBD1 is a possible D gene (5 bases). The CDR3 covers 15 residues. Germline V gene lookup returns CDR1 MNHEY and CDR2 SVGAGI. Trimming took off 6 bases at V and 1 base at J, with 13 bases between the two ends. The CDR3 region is CASSPGRVSNQPQHF. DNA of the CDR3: TGTGCCAGCAGCCCAGGGAGGGTAAGCAATCAGCCCCAGCATTTT.

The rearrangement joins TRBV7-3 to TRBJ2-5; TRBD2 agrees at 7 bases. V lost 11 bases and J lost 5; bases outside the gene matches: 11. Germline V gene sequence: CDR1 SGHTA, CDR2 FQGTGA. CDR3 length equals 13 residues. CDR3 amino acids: CAWNGRGRETQYF. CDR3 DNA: TGTGCCTGGAATGGGAGGGGCCGTGAGACCCAGTACTTC.

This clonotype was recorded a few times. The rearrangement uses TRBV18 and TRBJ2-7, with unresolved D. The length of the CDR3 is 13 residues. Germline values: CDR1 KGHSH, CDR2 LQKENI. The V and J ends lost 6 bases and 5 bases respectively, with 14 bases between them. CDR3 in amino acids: CASSVLGGHEQYF. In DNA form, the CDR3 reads TGTGCCAGCTCCGTCCTCGGTGGACACGAGCAGTACTTC. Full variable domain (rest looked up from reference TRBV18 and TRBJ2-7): NAGVMQNPRHLVRRRGQEARLRCSPMKGHSHVYWYRQLPEEGLKFMVYLQKENIIDESGMPKERFSAEFPKEGPSILRIQQVVRGDSAAYFCASSVLGGHEQYFGPGTRLTVT.

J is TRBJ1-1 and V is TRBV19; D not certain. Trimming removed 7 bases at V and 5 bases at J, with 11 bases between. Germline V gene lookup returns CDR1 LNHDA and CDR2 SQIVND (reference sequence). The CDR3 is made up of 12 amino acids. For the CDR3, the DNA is TGTGCCAGTACAGCAGGAGGGACTGAAGCTTTCTTT. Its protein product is CASTAGGTEAFF.

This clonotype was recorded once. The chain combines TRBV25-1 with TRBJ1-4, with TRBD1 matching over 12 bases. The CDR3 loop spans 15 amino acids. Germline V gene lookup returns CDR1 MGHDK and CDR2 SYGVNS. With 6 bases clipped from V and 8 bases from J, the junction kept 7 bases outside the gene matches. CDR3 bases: TGTGCCAGCAGCATCGGGACAGGGGGCGACGAAAAACTGTTTTTT. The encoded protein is CASSIGTGGDEKLFF.

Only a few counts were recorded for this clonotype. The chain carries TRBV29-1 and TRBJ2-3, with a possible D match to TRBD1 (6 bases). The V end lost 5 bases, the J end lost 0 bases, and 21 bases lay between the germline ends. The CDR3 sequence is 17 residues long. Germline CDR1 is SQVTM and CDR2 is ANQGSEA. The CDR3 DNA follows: TGCAGCGTTTTGTGGGGGCCCGGACAGCCTAGCACAGATACGCAGTATTTT. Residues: CSVLWGPGQPSTDTQYF.

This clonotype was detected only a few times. The CDR3 nucleotides read TGTGCCAGCTCACCACAGCCGGACTCCATTTACGAGCAGTACTTC. Its translation: CASSPQPDSIYEQYF. The V and J genes are TRBV18 and TRBJ2-7; a weak D match, TRBD2 (5 bases). With 1 base removed from V and 4 bases from J, the gap between germline ends came to 14 bases. The CDR3 has 15 residues. Germline CDR1 KGHSH, CDR2 LQKENI.

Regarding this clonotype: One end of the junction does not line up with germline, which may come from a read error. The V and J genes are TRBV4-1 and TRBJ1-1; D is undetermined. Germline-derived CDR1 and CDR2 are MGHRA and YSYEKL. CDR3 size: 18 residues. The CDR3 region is CASSQDWRLAGVDTEAFF. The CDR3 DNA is TGTGCCAGCAGCCAAGATTGGAGGCTGGCTGGGGTGGACACTGAAGCTTTCTTT.

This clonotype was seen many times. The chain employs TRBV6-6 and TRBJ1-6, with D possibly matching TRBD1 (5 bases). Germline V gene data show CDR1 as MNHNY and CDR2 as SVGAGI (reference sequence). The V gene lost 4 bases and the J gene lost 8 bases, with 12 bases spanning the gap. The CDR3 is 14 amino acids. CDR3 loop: CASSSRTRDSPLHF. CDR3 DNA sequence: TGTGCCAGCAGTTCCCGGACAAGGGATTCACCCCTCCACTTT.

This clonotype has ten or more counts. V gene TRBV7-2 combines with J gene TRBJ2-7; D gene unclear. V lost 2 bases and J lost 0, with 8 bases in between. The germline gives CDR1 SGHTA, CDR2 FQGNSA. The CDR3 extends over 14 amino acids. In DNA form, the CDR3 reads TGTGCCAGCAGCTTAAGTCAGAGCTCCTACGAGCAGTACTTC. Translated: CASSLSQSSYEQYF. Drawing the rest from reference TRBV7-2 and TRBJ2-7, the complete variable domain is GAGVSQSPSNKVTEKGKDVELRCDPISGHTALYWYRQSLGQGLEFLIYFQGNSAPDKSGLPSDRFSAERTGGSVSTLTIQRTQQEDSAVYLCASSLSQSSYEQYFGPGTRLTVT.

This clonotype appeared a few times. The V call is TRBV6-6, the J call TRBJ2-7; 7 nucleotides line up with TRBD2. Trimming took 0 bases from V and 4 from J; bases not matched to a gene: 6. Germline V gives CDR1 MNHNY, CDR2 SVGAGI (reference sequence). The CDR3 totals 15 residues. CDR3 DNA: TGTGCCAGCAGTTACTCGCGGGAGAAGGGATACGAGCAGTACTTC. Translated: CASSYSREKGYEQYF.